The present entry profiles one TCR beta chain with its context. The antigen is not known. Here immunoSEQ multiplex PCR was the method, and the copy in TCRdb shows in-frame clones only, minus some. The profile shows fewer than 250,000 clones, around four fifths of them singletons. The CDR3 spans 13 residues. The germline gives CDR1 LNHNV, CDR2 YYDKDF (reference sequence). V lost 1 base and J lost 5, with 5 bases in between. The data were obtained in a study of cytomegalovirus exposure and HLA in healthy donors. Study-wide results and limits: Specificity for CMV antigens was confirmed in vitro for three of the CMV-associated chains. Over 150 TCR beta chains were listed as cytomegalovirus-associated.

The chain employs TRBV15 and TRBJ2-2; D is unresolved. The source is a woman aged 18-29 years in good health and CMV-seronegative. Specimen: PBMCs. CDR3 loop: CATSRGATGELFF. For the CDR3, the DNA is TGTGCCACCAGCAGAGGGGCGACCGGGGAGCTGTTTTTT.